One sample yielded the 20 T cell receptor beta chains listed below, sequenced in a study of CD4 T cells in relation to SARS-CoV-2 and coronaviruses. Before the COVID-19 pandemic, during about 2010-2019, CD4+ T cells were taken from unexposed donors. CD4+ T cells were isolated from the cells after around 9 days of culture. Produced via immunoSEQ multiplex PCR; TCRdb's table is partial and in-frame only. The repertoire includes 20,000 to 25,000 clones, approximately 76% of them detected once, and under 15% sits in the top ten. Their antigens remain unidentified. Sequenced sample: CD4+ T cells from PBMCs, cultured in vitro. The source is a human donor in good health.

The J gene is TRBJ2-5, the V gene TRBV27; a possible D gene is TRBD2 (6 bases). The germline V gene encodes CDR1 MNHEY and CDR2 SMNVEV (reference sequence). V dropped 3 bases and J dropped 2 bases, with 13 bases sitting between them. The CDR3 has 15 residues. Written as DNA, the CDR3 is TGTGCCAGCAGTTTGGGAGGCGGGTTTCAAGAGACCCAGTACTTC. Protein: CASSLGGGFQETQYF.

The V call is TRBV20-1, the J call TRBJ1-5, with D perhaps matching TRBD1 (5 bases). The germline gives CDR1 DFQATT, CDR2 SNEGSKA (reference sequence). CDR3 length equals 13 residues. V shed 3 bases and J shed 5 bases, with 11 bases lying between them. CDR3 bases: TGCAGTGCTAGTTTGGGGGTAGATCAGCCCCAGCATTTT. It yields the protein CSASLGVDQPQHF.

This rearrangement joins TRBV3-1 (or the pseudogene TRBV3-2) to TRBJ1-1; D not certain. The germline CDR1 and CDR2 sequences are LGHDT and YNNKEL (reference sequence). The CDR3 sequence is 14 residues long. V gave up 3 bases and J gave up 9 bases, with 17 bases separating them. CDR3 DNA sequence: TGTGCCAGCAGCCAGGCGTCTGGTTTCGGGCAAGCTTTCTTT. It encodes CASSQASGFGQAFF.

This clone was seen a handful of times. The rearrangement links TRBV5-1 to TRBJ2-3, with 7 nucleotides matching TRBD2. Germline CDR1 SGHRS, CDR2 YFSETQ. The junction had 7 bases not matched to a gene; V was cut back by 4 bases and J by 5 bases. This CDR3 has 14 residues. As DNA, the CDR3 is TGCGCCAGCAGCCTGGGGAGGGTCCGAGATACGCAGTATTTT. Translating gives CASSLGRVRDTQYF. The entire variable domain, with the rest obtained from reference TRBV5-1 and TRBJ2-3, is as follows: KAGVTQTPRYLIKTRGQQVTLSCSPISGHRSVSWYQQTPGQGLQFLFEYFSETQRNKGNFPGRFSGRQFSNSRSEMNVSTLELGDSALYLCASSLGRVRDTQYFGPGTRLTVL.

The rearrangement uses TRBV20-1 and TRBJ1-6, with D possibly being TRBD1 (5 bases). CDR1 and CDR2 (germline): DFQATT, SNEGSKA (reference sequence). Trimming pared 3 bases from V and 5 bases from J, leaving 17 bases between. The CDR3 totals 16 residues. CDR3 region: CSASRDGGFNNSPLHF. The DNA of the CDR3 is TGCAGTGCTAGTAGGGACGGAGGCTTTAATAATTCACCCCTCCACTTT.

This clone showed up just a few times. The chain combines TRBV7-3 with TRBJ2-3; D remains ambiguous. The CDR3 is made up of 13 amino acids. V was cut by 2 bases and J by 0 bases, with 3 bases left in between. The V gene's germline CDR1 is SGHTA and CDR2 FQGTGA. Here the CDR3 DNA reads TGTGCCAGCAGCTTAGGGAGCACAGATACGCAGTATTTT. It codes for CASSLGSTDTQYF.

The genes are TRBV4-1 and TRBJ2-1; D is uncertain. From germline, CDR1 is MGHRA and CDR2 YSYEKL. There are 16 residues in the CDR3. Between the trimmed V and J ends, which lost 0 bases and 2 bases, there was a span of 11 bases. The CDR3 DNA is TGCGCCAGCAGCCAAGACTTGGGCTGGCCCTACAATGAGCAGTTCTTC. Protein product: CASSQDLGWPYNEQFF.

The CDR3 coding sequence is TGCGCCAGCAGCCCCGGGGGGACAACTAGCACAGATACGCAGTATTTT. As protein: CASSPGGTTSTDTQYF. This chain connects TRBV5-1 to TRBJ2-3; weak D call: TRBD2 (7 bases). V gave up 4 bases and J gave up 0 bases, with 15 bases separating them. The CDR3 loop spans 16 amino acids. In germline, CDR1 is SGHRS, CDR2 YFSETQ.

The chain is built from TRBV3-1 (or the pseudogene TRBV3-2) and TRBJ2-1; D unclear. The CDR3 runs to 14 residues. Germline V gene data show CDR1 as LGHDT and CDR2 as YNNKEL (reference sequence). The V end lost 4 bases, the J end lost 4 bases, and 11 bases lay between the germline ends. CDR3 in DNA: TGTGCCAGCAGCCCGATATCCGGGTACAATGAGCAGTTCTTC. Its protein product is CASSPISGYNEQFF.

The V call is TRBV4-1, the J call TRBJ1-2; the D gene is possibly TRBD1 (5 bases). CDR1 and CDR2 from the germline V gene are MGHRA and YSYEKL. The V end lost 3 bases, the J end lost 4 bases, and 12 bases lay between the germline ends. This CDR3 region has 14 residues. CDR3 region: CASSQGRGGYGYTF. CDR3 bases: TGCGCCAGCAGCCAGGGTAGGGGAGGCTATGGCTACACCTTC.

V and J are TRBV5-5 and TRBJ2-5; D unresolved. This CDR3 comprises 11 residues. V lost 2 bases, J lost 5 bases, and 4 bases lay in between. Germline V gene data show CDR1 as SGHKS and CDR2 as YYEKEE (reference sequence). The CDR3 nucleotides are TGTGCCAGCAGCTTCGCTGAGACCCAGTACTTC. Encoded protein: CASSFAETQYF. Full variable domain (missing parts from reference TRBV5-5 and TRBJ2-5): DAGVTQSPTHLIKTRGQQVTLRCSPISGHKSVSWYQQVLGQGPQFIFQYYEKEERGRGNFPDRFSARQFPNYSSELNVNALLLGDSALYLCASSFAETQYFGPGTRLLVL.

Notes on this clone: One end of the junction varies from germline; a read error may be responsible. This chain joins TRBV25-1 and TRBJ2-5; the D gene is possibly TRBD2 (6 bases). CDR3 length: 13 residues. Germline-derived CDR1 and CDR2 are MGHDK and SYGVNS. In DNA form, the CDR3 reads TGTGCCTCACTTGGGGGGAGGCAAGGGACCCAGTACTTC. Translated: CASLGGRQGTQYF.

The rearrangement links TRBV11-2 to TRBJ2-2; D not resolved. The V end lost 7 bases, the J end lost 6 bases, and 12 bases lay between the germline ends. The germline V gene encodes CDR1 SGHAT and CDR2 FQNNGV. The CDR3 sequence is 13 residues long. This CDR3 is CASNLRGPGELFF. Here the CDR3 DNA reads TGTGCCAGCAACCTCCGCGGTCCCGGGGAGCTGTTTTTT.

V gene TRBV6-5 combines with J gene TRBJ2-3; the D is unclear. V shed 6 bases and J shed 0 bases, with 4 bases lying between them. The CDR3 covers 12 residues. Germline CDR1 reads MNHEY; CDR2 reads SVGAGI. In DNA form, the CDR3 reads TGTGCCAGCAGCCGAAGCACAGATACGCAGTATTTT. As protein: CASSRSTDTQYF.

This CDR3 is CASGPGDTEAFF. DNA for the CDR3: TGTGCCAGCGGACCAGGGGACACTGAAGCTTTCTTT. The chain uses TRBV3-1 (or the pseudogene TRBV3-2) and TRBJ1-1, with D tentatively TRBD1 (6 bases). This CDR3 comprises 12 residues. V was trimmed by 8 bases and J by 3 bases, leaving 10 bases between them. Germline V gene lookup returns CDR1 LGHDT and CDR2 YNNKEL (reference sequence).

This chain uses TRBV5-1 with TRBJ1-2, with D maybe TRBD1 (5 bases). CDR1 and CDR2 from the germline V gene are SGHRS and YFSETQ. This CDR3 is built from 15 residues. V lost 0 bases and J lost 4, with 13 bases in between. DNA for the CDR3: TGCGCCAGCAGCTTGGGACAGCCTTACGCCTATGGCTACACCTTC. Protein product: CASSLGQPYAYGYTF.

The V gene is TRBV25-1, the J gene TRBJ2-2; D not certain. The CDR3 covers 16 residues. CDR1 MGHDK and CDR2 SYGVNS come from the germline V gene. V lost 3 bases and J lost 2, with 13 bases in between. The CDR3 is CASSESGKGNTGELFF. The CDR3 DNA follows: TGTGCCAGCAGTGAGTCCGGAAAGGGCAACACCGGGGAGCTGTTTTTT.

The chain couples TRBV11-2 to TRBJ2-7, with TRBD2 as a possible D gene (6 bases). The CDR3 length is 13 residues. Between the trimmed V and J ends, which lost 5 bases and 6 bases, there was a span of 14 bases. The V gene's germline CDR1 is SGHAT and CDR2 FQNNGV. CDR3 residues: CASSPGGLAEQYF. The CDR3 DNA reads TGTGCCAGCAGCCCCGGAGGGCTAGCCGAGCAGTACTTC.

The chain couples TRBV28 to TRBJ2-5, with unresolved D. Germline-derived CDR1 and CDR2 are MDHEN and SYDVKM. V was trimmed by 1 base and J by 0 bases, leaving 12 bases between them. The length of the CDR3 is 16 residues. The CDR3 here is CASSLYPTQYQETQYF. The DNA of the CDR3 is TGTGCCAGCAGTTTATACCCGACTCAGTACCAAGAGACCCAGTACTTC. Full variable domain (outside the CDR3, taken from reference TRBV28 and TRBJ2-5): DVKVTQSSRYLVKRTGEKVFLECVQDMDHENMFWYRQDPGLGLRLIYFSYDVKMKEKGDIPEGYSVSREKKERFSLILESASTNQTSMYLCASSLYPTQYQETQYFGPGTRLLVL.

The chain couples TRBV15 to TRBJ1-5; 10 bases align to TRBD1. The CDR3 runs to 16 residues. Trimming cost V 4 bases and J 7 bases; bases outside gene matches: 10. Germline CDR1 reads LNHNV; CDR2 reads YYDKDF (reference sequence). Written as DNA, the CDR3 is TGTGCCACCAGCACCCGACAGGGGGCGGTGGACCAGCCCCAGCATTTT. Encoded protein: CATSTRQGAVDQPQHF.